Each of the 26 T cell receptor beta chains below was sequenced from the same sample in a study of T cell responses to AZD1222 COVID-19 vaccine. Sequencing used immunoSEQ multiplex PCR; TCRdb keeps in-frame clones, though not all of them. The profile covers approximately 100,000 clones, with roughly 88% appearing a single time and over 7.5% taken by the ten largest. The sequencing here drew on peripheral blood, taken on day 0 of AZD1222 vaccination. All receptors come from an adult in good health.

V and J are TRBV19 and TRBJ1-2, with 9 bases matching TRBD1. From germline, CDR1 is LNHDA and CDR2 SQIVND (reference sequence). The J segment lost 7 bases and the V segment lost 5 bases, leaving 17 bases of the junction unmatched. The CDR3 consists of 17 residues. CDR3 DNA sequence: TGTGCCAGTAGTCCAGGGACAGGGTTTGCGCCAAGGGGTGGCTACACCTTC. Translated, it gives CASSPGTGFAPRGGYTF.

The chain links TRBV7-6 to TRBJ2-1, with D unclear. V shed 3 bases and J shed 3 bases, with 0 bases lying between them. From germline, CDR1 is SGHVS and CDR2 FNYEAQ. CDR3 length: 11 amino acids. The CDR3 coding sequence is TGTGCCAGCAGCTTCTACAATGAGCAGTTCTTC. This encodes CASSFYNEQFF. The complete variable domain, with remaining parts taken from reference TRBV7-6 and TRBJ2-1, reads GAGVSQSPRYKVTKRGQDVALRCDPISGHVSLYWYRQALGQGPEFLTYFNYEAQQDKSGLPNDRFSAERPEGSISTLTIQRTEQRDSAMYRCASSFYNEQFFGPGTRLTVL.

CDR3 nucleotide sequence: TGTGCCAGCACCCTGATGAGCACAGATACGCAGTATTTT. Its translation is CASTLMSTDTQYF. The V call is TRBV28, the J call TRBJ2-3; D is undetermined. Germline V gene lookup returns CDR1 MDHEN and CDR2 SYDVKM. This CDR3 has 13 residues. V lost 7 bases and J lost 0, with 8 bases in between. Drawing the rest from reference TRBV28 and TRBJ2-3, the complete variable domain is DVKVTQSSRYLVKRTGEKVFLECVQDMDHENMFWYRQDPGLGLRLIYFSYDVKMKEKGDIPEGYSVSREKKERFSLILESASTNQTSMYLCASTLMSTDTQYFGPGTRLTVL.

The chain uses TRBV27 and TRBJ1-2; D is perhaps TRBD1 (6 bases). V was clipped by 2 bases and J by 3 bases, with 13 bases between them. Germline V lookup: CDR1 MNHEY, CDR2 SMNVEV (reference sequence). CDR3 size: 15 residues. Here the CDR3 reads CASSLVGGAYYGYTF. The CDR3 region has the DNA TGTGCCAGCAGTTTAGTAGGGGGGGCTTACTATGGCTACACCTTC.

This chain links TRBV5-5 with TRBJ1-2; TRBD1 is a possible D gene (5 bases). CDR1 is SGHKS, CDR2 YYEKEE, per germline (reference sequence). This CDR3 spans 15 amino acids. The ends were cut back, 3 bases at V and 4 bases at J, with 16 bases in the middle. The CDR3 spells CASSYRWGWGYGYTF. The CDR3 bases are TGTGCCAGCAGCTATCGGTGGGGCTGGGGCTATGGCTACACCTTC.

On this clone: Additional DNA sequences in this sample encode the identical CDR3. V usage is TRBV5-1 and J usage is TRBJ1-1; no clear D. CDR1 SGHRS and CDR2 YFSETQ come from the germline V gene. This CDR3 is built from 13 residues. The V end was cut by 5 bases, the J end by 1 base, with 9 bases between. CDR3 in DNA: TGCGCCAGCAGTCCGGACGGGAACACTGAAGCTTTCTTT. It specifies CASSPDGNTEAFF.

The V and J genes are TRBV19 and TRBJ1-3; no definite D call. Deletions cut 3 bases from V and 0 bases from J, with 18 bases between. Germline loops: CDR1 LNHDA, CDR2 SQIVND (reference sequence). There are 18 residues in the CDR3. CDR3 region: CASSMVFWAQTSGNTIYF. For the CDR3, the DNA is TGTGCCAGTAGTATGGTTTTTTGGGCCCAGACCTCTGGAAACACCATATATTTT.

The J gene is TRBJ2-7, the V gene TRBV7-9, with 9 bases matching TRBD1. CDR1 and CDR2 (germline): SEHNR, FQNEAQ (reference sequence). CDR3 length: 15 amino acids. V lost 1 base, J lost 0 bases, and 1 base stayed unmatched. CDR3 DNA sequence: TGTGCCAGCAGCTTAGAGGACAGGGGCTCCTACGAGCAGTACTTC. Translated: CASSLEDRGSYEQYF.

The CDR3 sequence: CASIPGTGGGEKLFF. CDR3 nucleotide sequence: TGTGCCAGCATTCCTGGGACAGGTGGGGGTGAAAAACTGTTTTTT. This chain uses TRBV2 with TRBJ1-4; 8 bases agree with TRBD1. The V gene's germline CDR1 is SNHLY and CDR2 FYNNEI. V shed 7 bases, J shed 7 bases, and the junction held 11 bases outside the gene matches. This CDR3 spans 15 amino acids.

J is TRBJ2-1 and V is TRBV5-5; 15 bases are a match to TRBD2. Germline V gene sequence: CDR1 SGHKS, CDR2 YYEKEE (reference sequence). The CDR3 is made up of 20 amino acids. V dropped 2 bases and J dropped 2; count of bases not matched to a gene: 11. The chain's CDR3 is CASSFPSQGLAGGPYNEQFF. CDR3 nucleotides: TGTGCCAGCAGCTTCCCCTCCCAGGGACTAGCGGGAGGCCCCTACAATGAGCAGTTCTTC.

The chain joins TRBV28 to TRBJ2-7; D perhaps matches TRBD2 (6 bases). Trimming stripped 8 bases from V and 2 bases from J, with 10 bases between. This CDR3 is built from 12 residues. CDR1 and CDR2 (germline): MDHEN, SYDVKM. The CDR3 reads CASHRGAYEQYF. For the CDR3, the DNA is TGTGCCAGCCACCGCGGGGCCTACGAGCAGTACTTC. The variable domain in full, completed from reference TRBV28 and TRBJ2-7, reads DVKVTQSSRYLVKRTGEKVFLECVQDMDHENMFWYRQDPGLGLRLIYFSYDVKMKEKGDIPEGYSVSREKKERFSLILESASTNQTSMYLCASHRGAYEQYFGPGTRLTVT.

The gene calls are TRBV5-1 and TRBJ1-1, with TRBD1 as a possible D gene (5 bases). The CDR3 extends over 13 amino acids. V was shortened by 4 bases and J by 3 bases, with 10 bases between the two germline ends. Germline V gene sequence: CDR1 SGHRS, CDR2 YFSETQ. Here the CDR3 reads CASSRLTDTEAFF. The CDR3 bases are TGCGCCAGCAGCCGTCTGACAGACACTGAAGCTTTCTTT.

This CDR3 is CASSLVGGQPQHF. CDR3 in DNA: TGTGCCAGCAGTTTGGTGGGTGGGCAGCCCCAGCATTTT. The gene calls are TRBV28 and TRBJ1-5; D remains unclear. This CDR3 contains 13 residues. With 3 bases removed from V and 7 bases from J, the gap between germline ends came to 10 bases. CDR1 and CDR2 from the germline V gene are MDHEN and SYDVKM.

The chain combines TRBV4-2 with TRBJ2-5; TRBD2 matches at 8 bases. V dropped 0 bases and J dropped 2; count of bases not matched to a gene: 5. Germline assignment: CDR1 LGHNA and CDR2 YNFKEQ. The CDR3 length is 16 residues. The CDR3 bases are TGTGCCAGCAGCCAAGATACTAGCGGCCCTCAAGAGACCCAGTACTTC. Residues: CASSQDTSGPQETQYF.

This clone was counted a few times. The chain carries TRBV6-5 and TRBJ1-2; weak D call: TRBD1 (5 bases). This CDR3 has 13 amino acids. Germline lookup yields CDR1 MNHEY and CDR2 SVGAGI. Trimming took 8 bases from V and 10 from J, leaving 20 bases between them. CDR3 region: CASRGGHHNLYTF. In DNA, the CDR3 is TGTGCCAGCCGCGGGGGTCATCATAACCTCTACACCTTC.

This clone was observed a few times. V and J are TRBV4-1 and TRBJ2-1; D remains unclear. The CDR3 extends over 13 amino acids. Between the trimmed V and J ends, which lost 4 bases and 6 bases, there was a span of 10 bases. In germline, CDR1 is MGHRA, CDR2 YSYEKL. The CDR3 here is CASSPLDPNEQFF. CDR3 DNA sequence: TGCGCCAGCAGCCCCCTGGATCCCAATGAGCAGTTCTTC.

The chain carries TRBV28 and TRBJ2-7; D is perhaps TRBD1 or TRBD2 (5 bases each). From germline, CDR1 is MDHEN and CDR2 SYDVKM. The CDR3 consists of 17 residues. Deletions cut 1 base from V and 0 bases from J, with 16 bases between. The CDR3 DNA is TGTGCCAGCAGTTTATACCTAGGGACGGGGACCTCCTACGAGCAGTACTTC. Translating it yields CASSLYLGTGTSYEQYF.

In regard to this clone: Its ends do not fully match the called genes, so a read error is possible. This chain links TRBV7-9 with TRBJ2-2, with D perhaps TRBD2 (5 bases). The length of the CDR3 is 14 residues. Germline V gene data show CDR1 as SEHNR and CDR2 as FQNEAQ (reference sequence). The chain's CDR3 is CASSSGGYTGELFF. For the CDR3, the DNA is TGTGCCAGCAGCTCCGGAGGATACACTGGGGAGCTGTTTTTT.

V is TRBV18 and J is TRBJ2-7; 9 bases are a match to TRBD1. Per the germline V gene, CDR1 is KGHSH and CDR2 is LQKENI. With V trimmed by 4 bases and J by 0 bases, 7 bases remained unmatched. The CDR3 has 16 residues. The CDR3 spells CASSLPGTGNSYEQYF. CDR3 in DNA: TGTGCCAGCTCACTTCCCGGGACAGGGAACTCCTACGAGCAGTACTTC.

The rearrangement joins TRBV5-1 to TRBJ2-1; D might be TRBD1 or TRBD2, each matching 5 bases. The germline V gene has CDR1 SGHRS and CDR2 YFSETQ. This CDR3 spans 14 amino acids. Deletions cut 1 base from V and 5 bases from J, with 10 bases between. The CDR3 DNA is TGCGCCAGCAGCTTGTGGGACGGTAACAATGAGCAGTTCTTC. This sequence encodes CASSLWDGNNEQFF.

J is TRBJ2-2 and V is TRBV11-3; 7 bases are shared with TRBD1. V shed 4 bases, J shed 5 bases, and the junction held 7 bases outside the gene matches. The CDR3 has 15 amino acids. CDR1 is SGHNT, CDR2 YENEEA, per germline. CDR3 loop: CASSSLGRGTGELFF. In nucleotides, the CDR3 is TGTGCCAGCAGCTCCCTTGGCAGGGGGACCGGGGAGCTGTTTTTT.

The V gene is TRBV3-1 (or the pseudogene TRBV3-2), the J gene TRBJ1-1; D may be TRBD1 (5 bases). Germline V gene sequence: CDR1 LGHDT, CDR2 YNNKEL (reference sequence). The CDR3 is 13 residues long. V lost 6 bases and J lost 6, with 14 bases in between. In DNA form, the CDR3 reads TGTGCCAGCAGAAAGAGGGTGGGGGCTGAAGCTTTCTTT. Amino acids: CASRKRVGAEAFF.

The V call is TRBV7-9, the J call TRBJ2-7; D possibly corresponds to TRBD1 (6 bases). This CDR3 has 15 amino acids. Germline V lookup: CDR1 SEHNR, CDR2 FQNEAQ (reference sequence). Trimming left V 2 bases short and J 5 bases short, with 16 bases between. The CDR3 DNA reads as TGTGCCAGCAGCTTACATTTACAGGGTGTTAACGAGCAGTACTTC. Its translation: CASSLHLQGVNEQYF. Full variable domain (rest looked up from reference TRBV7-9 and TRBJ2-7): DTGVSQNPRHKITKRGQNVTFRCDPISEHNRLYWYRQTLGQGPEFLTYFQNEAQLEKSRLLSDRFSAERPKGSFSTLEIQRTEQGDSAMYLCASSLHLQGVNEQYFGPGTRLTVT.

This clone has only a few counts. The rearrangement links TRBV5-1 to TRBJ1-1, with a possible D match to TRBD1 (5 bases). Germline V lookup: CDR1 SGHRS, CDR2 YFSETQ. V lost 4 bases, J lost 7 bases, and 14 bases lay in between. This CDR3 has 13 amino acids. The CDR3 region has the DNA TGCGCCAGCAGCCTAGGGACGGCCGTTGAAGCTTTCTTT. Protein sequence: CASSLGTAVEAFF.

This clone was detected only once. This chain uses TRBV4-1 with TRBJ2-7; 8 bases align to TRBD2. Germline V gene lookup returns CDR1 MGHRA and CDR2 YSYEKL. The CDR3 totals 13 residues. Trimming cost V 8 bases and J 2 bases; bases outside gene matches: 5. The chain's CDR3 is CASGSGGPYEQYF. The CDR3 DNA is TGCGCCAGCGGGAGCGGGGGCCCCTACGAGCAGTACTTC.

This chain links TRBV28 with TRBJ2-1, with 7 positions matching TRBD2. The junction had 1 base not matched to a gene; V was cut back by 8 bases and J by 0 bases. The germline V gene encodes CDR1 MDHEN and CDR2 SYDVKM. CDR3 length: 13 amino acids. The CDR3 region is CASRGGSYNEQFF. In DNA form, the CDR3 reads TGTGCCAGCCGCGGGGGCTCCTACAATGAGCAGTTCTTC.